In this sample, the clone carrying this T cell receptor (beta chain) turned up many times. Its antigen is still unknown. Trimming cost V 4 bases and J 1 base, with 11 bases left between them. The CDR3 extends over 14 amino acids. Per germline, CDR1 SQVTM and CDR2 ANQGSEA. The source of the sample is a study of CD8 T cells in ankylosing spondylitis. Study-wide results and limits: Made up of fewer than ten highly homologous variants, a TCR beta motif appeared characteristic of ankylosing spondylitis blood. Relatively scarce in peripheral blood, disease-linked clones were CD8+. Matched ankylosing spondylitis synovial fluid reportedly contained a significantly enriched population of disease-linked clones.

Libraries for TCR beta were made by quantitative 5'-RACE with molecular barcodes. TCRdb re-called the 5' RACE reads with MiXCR, one entry per CDR3 protein. Of around 230,000 distinct CDR3 sequences in the sample, around 9.1% were seen once. The clonotype comes from a male donor with ankylosing spondylitis or in good health (not recorded which). The sequenced sample consisted of blood, either unsorted or a sorted T cell fraction (not recorded which). J is TRBJ1-5 and V is TRBV29-1, with D possibly matching TRBD1 (6 bases). The CDR3 spells CSVVEQGSNQPQHF. DNA of the CDR3: TGCAGCGTTGTTGAACAGGGAAGCAATCAGCCCCAGCATTTT. The full variable domain, with the rest looked up from reference TRBV29-1 and TRBJ1-5, is SAVISQKPSRDICQRGTSLTIQCQVDSQVTMMFWYRQQPGQSLTLIATANQGSEATYESGFVIDKFPISRPNLTFSTLTVSNMSPEDSSIYLCSVVEQGSNQPQHFGDGTRLSIL.